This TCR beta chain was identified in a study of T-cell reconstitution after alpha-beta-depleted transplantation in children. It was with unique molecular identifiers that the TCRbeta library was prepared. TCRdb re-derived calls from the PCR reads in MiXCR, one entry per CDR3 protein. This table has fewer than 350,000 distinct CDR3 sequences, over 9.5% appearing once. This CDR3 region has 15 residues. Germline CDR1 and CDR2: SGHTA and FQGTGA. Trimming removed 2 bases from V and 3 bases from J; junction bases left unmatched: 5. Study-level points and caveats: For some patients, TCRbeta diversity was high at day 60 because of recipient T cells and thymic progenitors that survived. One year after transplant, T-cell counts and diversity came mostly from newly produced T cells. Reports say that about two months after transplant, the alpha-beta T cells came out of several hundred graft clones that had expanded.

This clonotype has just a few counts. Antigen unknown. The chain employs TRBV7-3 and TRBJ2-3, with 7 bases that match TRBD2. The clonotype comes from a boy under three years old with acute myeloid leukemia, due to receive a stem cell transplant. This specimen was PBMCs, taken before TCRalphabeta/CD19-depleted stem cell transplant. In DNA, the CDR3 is TGTGCCAGCAGCTTAGAACCGGGACTAACAGATACGCAGTATTTT. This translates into CASSLEPGLTDTQYF. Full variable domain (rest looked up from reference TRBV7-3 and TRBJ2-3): GAGVSQTPSNKVTEKGKYVELRCDPISGHTALYWYRQSLGQGPEFLIYFQGTGAADDSGLPNDRFFAVRPEGSVSTLKIQRTERGDSAVYLCASSLEPGLTDTQYFGPGTRLTVL.